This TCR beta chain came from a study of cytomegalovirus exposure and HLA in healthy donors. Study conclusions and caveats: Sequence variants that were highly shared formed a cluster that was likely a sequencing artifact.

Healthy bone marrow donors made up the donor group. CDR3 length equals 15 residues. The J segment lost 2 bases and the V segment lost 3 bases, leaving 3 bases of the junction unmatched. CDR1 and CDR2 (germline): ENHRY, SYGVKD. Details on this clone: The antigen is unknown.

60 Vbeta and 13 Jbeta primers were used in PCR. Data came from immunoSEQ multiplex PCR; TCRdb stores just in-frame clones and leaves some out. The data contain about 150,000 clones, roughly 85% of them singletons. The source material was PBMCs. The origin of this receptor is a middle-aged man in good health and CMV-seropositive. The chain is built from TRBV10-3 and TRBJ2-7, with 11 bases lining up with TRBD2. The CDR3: CAISDGSGRAYEQYF. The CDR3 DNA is TGTGCCATCAGTGATGGTAGCGGGAGGGCCTACGAGCAGTACTTC.